This T cell receptor (beta chain) emerged from a study of blood T cell repertoires in COVID-19. The CDR3 covers 17 residues. CDR1 SEHNR and CDR2 FQNEAQ come from the germline V gene (reference sequence). J was trimmed by 0 bases and V by 5 bases; bases with no gene match: 10. TCRdb's copy holds only in-frame clones and misses some; the assay was immunoSEQ multiplex PCR. The data hold some 290,000 clones, with around 81% observed a single time. The chain combines TRBV7-9 with TRBJ2-5; 9 nucleotides line up with TRBD1. This sequence originates from a woman aged 55-75 years with active or convalescent COVID-19. The sequenced sample was peripheral blood. CDR3 sequence (DNA): TGTGCCAGCAGCGCGCCACACCGGGACAGGGACCAAGAGACCCAGTACTTC. It translates to CASSAPHRDRDQETQYF.